The 11 T cell receptor beta chains given below trace back to one sample, sequenced in a study of T cell responses to AZD1222 COVID-19 vaccine. Produced via immunoSEQ multiplex PCR; TCRdb's table is partial and in-frame only. The sample contains around 84,000 clones, almost 90% of which appear only once. The starting material was peripheral blood, obtained on day 0 of MenACWY control vaccination. The receptors were sampled from an adult in good health.

The chain is built from TRBV6-1 and TRBJ1-1; D gene unclear. Germline CDR1 reads MNHNS; CDR2 reads SASEGT. V lost 2 bases and J 1 base, leaving 11 bases between the germline ends. The CDR3 covers 15 residues. The CDR3 DNA follows: TGTGCCAGCAGTGAAATATATTGGGGGAACACTGAAGCTTTCTTT. Its protein is CASSEIYWGNTEAFF.

This chain uses TRBV30 with TRBJ1-1; a possible D gene is TRBD1 (6 bases). V lost 3 bases, J lost 1 base, and 9 bases lay in between. Per germline, CDR1 GTSNPN and CDR2 SVGIG (reference sequence). The CDR3 extends over 13 amino acids. The CDR3 region is CAWSGQSNTEAFF. In DNA form, the CDR3 reads TGTGCCTGGAGCGGACAGTCGAACACTGAAGCTTTCTTT.

In DNA, the CDR3 is TGTGCCAGTAGTATAGGACGGGGAGTCTCCAATGAGCAGTTCTTC. Its translation: CASSIGRGVSNEQFF. The chain is built from TRBV19 and TRBJ2-1, with D maybe TRBD2 (5 bases). This CDR3 is built from 15 residues. The germline CDR1 and CDR2 sequences are LNHDA and SQIVND (reference sequence). The ends were cut back, 1 base at V and 6 bases at J, with 13 bases in the middle.

This chain joins TRBV12-5 and TRBJ2-1, with 7 nucleotides matching TRBD1. Trimming took 1 base from V and 3 from J; bases not matched to a gene: 0. From germline, CDR1 is LGHNT and CDR2 FRNRAP. The CDR3 is 14 residues long. In DNA form, the CDR3 reads TGTGCTAGTGGTTTGGGACAGGGCTACAATGAGCAGTTCTTC. Protein sequence: CASGLGQGYNEQFF.

The J gene is TRBJ2-3, the V gene TRBV7-8, with 10 positions matching TRBD1. V lost 4 bases, J lost 2 bases, and 9 bases stayed unmatched. CDR1 and CDR2 (germline): SGHVS, FQNEAQ. CDR3 length: 17 residues. This CDR3 is CASSSGTGVFYTDTQYF. As DNA, the CDR3 is TGTGCCAGCAGCTCGGGGACAGGGGTATTTTACACAGATACGCAGTATTTT.

This clone is a singleton in its sample. The J gene is TRBJ1-1, the V gene TRBV6-4, with D perhaps TRBD1 (5 bases). CDR3 length: 13 residues. Trimming took 3 bases from V and 1 from J, leaving 6 bases between them. Germline lookup yields CDR1 MRHNA and CDR2 SNTAGT. The CDR3 DNA reads TGTGCCAGCAGTGAGGGACCGAACACTGAAGCTTTCTTT. Translated, it gives CASSEGPNTEAFF.

This rearrangement joins TRBV2 to TRBJ2-1; no clear D. The germline CDR1 and CDR2 sequences are SNHLY and FYNNEI. There are 11 residues in the CDR3. The V gene lost 2 bases and the J gene lost 4 bases, with 0 bases spanning the gap. The CDR3 reads CASSEYNEQFF. The CDR3 DNA is TGTGCCAGCAGTGAATACAATGAGCAGTTCTTC.

V usage is TRBV7-3 and J usage is TRBJ2-1; possibly TRBD2 for D (5 bases). This CDR3 has 16 amino acids. V lost 0 bases and J 2 bases, leaving 11 bases between the germline ends. Germline values: CDR1 SGHTA, CDR2 FQGTGA. The CDR3: CASSLTGSPAYNEQFF. CDR3 bases: TGTGCCAGCAGCTTAACGGGGAGCCCTGCCTACAATGAGCAGTTCTTC.

V and J are TRBV7-2 and TRBJ2-1, with 8 nucleotides matching TRBD1. V dropped 1 base and J dropped 7; count of bases not matched to a gene: 9. The germline gives CDR1 SGHTA, CDR2 FQGNSA. The CDR3 is made up of 16 amino acids. This CDR3 is CASSLVSGGFSNEQFF. The CDR3 DNA sequence: TGTGCCAGCAGCTTAGTATCAGGGGGCTTCTCTAATGAGCAGTTCTTC.

The rearrangement joins TRBV7-2 to TRBJ2-1; 9 nucleotides match TRBD2. The length of the CDR3 is 14 residues. The ends lost 5 bases at V and 7 bases at J; junction bases unmatched: 6. Germline CDR1 SGHTA, CDR2 FQGNSA. As DNA, the CDR3 is TGTGCCAGCAGCCAAGGACTAGCGCGGAATGAGCAGTTCTTC. This encodes CASSQGLARNEQFF.

The gene calls are TRBV13 and TRBJ1-5, with D unresolved. This CDR3 contains 14 residues. Trimming removed 0 bases from V and 1 base from J, with 4 bases in between. CDR1 PRHDT and CDR2 FYEKMQ come from the germline V gene (reference sequence). The CDR3 loop reads CASSLGRSNQPQHF. The DNA of the CDR3 is TGTGCCAGCAGCTTAGGACGGAGCAATCAGCCCCAGCATTTT.